This record concerns one T cell receptor (beta chain) sequence. Germline-derived CDR1 and CDR2 are SGHRS and YFSETQ. V was trimmed by 4 bases and J by 5 bases, leaving 22 bases between them. There are 16 residues in the CDR3. The data belong to a study of blood T cell repertoires in COVID-19. Only in-frame clones appear in the TCRdb table, and some are missing; sequencing was by immunoSEQ multiplex PCR. This sample has hundreds of thousands of clones; more than 85% occur once, and the top ten carry roughly 4%. The rearrangement joins TRBV5-1 to TRBJ2-7, with a tentative D call TRBD1 (6 bases). Sequenced input: peripheral blood. This sequence originates from a woman under 40 with acute or convalescent COVID-19. CDR3 DNA sequence: TGCGCCAGCAGCCCTGGCATTATACAGGGAGCCCACGAGCAGTACTTC. Translation: CASSPGIIQGAHEQYF.